The present entry profiles one T cell receptor (beta chain) with its context. This sample is part of a study of T cell changes during pregnancy in multiple sclerosis. The protocol was immunoSEQ multiplex PCR, while the TCRdb copy is restricted to in-frame clones and leaves out a portion. The table includes tens of thousands of clones, 94% detected once. Trimming stripped 5 bases from V and 0 bases from J, with 17 bases between. The CDR3 has 16 residues. CDR1 is KGHSH and CDR2 is LQKENI in the germline V gene. The chain employs TRBV18 and TRBJ2-7; TRBD2 is a possible D gene (6 bases). This sequence originates from a female donor in good health, enrolled as a control in a pregnancy study. Sequences were derived from peripheral blood, sampled in the second trimester of pregnancy. The CDR3 bases are TGTGCCAGCTCAAGTAGCGGAGCAGGTAGCTCCTACGAGCAGTACTTC. This sequence encodes CASSSSGAGSSYEQYF.